This TCR beta chain was found in a study of graft-versus-host responses after intestinal transplantation. CDR1 is SGHNT and CDR2 is YYREEE in the germline V gene (reference sequence). The V end lost 4 bases, the J end lost 6 bases, and 16 bases lay between the germline ends. The CDR3 totals 15 residues. TCRdb keeps only in-frame clones here, not all; method: immunoSEQ multiplex PCR. The data contain 90,000 to 100,000 clones, more than 70% of them singletons. V gene TRBV5-4 combines with J gene TRBJ2-2; the D gene is possibly TRBD2 (5 bases). The sequencing here drew on PBMCs, taken 255 days after intestinal transplant. The receptor's source is a human patient who received an intestinal transplant, so some T cells may come from the graft donor. CDR3 DNA: TGTGCCAGCAGCCGACCCTCTAGTAGCGCCGGGGAGCTGTTTTTT. It encodes CASSRPSSSAGELFF.